This T cell receptor (beta chain) was profiled in a study of blood T cell repertoires in COVID-19. About the study: COVID-19 samples from acute and convalescent phases originated in the United States, Italy and Spain. In each case, the material was cDNA or gDNA derived from T cells, B-cell-depleted T cells, or PBMCs.

CDR1 and CDR2 (germline): SQVTM, ANQGSEA. This CDR3 contains 12 residues. Trimming cost V 4 bases and J 0 bases, with 7 bases left between them. Repertoires were generated with immunoSEQ multiplex PCR, while TCRdb's copy carries only in-frame clones and drops some. The sample carries about 200,000 clones, 88% recorded once. The chain combines TRBV29-1 with TRBJ2-7, with a tentative D call TRBD1 (5 bases). Material: peripheral blood. The source is a man aged 18 to 30 with active or convalescent COVID-19. CDR3 DNA: TGCAGCGTTGTGACAGACTCCTACGAGCAGTACTTC. Its protein product is CSVVTDSYEQYF.